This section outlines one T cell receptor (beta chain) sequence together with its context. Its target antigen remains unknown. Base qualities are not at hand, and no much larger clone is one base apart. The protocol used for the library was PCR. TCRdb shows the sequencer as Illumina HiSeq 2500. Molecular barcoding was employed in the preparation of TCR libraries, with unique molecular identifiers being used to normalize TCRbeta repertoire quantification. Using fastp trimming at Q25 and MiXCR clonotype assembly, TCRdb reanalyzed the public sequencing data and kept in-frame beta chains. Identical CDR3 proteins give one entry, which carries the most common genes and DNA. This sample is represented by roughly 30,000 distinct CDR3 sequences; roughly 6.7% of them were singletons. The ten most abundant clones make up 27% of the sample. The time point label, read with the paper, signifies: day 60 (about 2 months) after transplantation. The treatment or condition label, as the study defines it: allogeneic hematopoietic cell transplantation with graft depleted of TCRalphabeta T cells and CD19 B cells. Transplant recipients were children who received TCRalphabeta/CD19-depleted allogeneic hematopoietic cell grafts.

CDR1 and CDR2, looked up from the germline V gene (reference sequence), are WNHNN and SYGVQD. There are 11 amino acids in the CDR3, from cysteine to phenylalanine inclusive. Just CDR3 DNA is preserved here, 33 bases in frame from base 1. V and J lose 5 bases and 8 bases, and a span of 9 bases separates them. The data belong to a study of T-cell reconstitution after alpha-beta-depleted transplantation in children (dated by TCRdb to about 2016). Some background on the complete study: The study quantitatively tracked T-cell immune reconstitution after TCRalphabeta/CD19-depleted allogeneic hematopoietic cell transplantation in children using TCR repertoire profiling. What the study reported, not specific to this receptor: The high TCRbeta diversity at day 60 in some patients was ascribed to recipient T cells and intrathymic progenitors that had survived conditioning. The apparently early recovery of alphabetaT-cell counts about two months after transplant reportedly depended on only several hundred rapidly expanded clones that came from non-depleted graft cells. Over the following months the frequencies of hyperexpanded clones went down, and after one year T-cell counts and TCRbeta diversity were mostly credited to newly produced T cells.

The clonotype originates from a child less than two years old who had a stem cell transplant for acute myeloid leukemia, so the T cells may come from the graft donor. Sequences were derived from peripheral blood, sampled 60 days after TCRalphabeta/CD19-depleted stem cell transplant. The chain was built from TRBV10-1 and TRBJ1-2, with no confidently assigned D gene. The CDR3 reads CASSPVWGYTF. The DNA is TGCGCCAGCAGTCCTGTTTGGGGCTACACCTTC.